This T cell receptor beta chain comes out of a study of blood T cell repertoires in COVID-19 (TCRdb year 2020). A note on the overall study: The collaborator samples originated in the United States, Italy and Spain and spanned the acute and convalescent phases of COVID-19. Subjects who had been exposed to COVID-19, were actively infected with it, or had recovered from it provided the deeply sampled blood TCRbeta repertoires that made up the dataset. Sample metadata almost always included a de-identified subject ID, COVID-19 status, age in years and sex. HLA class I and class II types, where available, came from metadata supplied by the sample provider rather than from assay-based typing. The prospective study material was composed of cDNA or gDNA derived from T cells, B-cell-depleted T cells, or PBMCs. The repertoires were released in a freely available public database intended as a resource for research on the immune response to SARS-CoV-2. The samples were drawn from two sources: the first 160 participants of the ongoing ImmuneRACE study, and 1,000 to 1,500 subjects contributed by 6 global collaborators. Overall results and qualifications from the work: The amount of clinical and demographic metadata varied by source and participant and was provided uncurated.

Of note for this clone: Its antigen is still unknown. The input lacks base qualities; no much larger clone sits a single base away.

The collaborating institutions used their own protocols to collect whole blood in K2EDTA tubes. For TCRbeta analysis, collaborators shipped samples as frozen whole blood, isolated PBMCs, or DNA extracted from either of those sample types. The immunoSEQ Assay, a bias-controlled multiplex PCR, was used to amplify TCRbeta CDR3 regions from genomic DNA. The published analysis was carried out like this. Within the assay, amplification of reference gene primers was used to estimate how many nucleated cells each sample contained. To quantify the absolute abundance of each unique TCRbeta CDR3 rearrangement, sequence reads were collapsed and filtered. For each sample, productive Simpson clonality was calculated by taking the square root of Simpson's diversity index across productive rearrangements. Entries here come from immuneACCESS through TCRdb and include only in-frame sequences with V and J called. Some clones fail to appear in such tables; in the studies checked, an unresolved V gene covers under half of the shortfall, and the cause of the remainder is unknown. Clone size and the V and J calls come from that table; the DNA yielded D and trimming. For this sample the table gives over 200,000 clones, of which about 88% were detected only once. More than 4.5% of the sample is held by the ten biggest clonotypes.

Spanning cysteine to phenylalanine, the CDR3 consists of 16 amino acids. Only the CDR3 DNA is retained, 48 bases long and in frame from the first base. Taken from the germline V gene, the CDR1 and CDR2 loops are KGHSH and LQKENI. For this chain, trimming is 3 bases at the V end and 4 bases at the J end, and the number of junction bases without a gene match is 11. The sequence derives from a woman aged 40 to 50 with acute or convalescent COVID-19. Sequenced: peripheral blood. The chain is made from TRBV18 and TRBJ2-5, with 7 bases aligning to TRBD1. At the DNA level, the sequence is TGTGCCAGCTCACCGCGCGCACAGACAGGGAGAGAGACCCAGTACTTC. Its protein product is CASSPRAQTGRETQYF.